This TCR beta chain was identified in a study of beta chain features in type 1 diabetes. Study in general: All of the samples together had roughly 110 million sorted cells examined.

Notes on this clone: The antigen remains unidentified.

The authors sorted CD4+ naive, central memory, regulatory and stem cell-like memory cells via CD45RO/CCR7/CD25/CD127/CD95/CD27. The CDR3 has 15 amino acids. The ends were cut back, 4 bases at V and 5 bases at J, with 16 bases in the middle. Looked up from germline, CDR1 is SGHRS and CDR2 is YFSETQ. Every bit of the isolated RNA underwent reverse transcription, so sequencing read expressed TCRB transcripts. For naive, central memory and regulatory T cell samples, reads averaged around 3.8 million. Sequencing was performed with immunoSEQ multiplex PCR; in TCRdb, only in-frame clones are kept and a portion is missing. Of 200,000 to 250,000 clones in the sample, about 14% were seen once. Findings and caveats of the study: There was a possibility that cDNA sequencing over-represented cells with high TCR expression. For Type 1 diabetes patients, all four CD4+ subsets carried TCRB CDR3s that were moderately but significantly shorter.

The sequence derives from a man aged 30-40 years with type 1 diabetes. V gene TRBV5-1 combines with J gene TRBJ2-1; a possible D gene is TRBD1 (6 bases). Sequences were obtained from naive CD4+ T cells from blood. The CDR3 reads CASSLAGDRNNEQFF. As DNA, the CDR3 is TGCGCCAGCAGCCTGGCTGGAGACAGGAACAATGAGCAGTTCTTC.